This TCR beta chain was captured by sequencing in a study of control samples from healthy donors and cancer patients. The table came from immunoSEQ multiplex PCR; TCRdb's copy has only in-frame clones and leaves some out. The sample has around 250,000 clones, around 79% seen once. Germline V gene sequence: CDR1 MDHEN, CDR2 SYDVKM. V lost 3 bases, J lost 4 bases, and 4 bases stayed unmatched. The CDR3 sequence is 14 residues long. This chain connects TRBV28 to TRBJ2-7, with 9 nucleotides matching TRBD1. The receptor was isolated from a woman in her fifties or sixties with lung cancer. Sequencing was done on a sample of PBMCs. This chain's CDR3 is CASSFQDRGYEQYF. CDR3 sequence (DNA): TGTGCCAGCAGTTTTCAGGACAGGGGATACGAGCAGTACTTC.